Ten or more counts support the clone carrying this TCR beta chain. Its antigen is undetermined. Library preparation (for TCRbeta) was performed with unique molecular identifiers. Via MiXCR, TCRdb re-called the PCR reads, giving one row per CDR3 protein. The table has about 160,000 distinct CDR3 sequences, 11% seen once; the top ten hold about 13%. The V and J ends lost 3 bases and 9 bases respectively, with 15 bases between them. CDR1 and CDR2 (germline): ENHRY, SYGVKD. The CDR3 length is 14 residues. These data are taken from a study of T-cell reconstitution after alpha-beta-depleted transplantation in children. Overall study findings and caveats: In some patients, recipient T cells and intrathymic progenitors surviving conditioning explained high day-60 diversity. One year after transplant, T-cell counts and diversity came mostly from newly produced T cells. Alpha-beta T cells present about two months after transplant were reported to originate from several hundred expanded graft clones.

The TCR originated in a boy aged 2 to 10 with acute myeloid leukemia, due to receive a stem cell transplant. The sequenced sample was PBMCs, obtained before TCRalphabeta/CD19-depleted stem cell transplant. The genes are TRBV10-3 and TRBJ2-4; possible D gene TRBD2, 5 bases. The CDR3 sequence is CAISDRTPGGIQYF. CDR3 coding DNA: TGTGCCATCAGTGACAGGACCCCAGGAGGCATTCAGTACTTC.